The clone carrying this T cell receptor beta chain has only a few counts. Template switching by 5'RACE produced TCR cDNA, adding a universal primer site and UMIs. One entry per CDR3 protein results from TCRdb running MiXCR on the 5' RACE reads. The sample lists about 350,000 distinct CDR3 sequences, around 13% occurring once. The CDR3 has 16 amino acids. Germline V gene data show CDR1 as SGHNT and CDR2 as YYREEE (reference sequence). Unmatched junction bases numbered 11, after V lost 4 bases and J lost 6 bases. The source of the sample is a study of T cells after yellow fever vaccination. The clonotype originates from a man younger than 35 who received the YFV17D yellow fever vaccine. The rearrangement joins TRBV5-4 to TRBJ1-4; 8 bases align to TRBD1. Material: CD4+ T cells sorted from PBMCs, obtained 15 days after the yellow fever booster vaccination. DNA for the CDR3: TGTGCCAGCAGCGGACGGACAGGGTTTGGTGATGAAAAACTGTTTTTT. Translation gives CASSGRTGFGDEKLFF.